This T cell receptor (beta chain) originates from a study of beta chain features in type 1 diabetes. Across the whole study: All of the samples together had 95 million to 140 million sorted cells examined. General study findings and limits: When cDNA is sequenced, cells with high TCR expression could be over-represented. Insertions at VDJ junctions were less frequent in type 1 diabetes patients. These patients also deleted more nucleotides at the same junctions.

All of the isolated RNA was reverse transcribed, so expressed TCRB transcripts were sequenced. Assay: immunoSEQ multiplex PCR; the TCRdb copy retains only in-frame clones and omits some. This sample has approximately 120,000 clones, with 30% to 50% found just once. As concerns this clone: Its antigen is not known.

Only one heparinised blood draw was taken per donor, and its volume averaged about 116 mL. This CDR3 is 15 amino acids long. CDR1 and CDR2 from the germline V gene are SGHTA and FQGNSA. V lost 5 bases and J lost 3, with 13 bases in between. Sequences were obtained from stem cell memory CD4+ T cells from blood. The receptor was isolated from a woman aged 18-30 years in good health. The chain couples TRBV7-2 to TRBJ2-2; the D gene is possibly TRBD2 (6 bases). The CDR3 bases are TGTGCCAGCAGCGTTGGGACTGGATACACCGGGGAGCTGTTTTTT. This sequence encodes CASSVGTGYTGELFF.